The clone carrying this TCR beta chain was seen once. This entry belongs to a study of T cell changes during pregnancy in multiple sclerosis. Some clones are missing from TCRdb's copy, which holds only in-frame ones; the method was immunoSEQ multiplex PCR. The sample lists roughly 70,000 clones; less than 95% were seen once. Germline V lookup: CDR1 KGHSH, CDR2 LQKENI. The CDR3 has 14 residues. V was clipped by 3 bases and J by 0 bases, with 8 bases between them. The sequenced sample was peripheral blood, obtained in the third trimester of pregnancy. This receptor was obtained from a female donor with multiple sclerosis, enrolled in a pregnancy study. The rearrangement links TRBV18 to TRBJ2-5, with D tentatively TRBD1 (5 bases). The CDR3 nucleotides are TGTGCCAGCTCACCCGACAGCTACCAAGAGACCCAGTACTTC. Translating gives CASSPDSYQETQYF.